This T cell receptor beta chain was captured in a study of T cells in Graves' hyperthyroidism and ophthalmopathy. Study overall: Blood was drawn when the patient was first diagnosed and still untreated. Broader study findings: In the analysis, a 13 V-J model separated ophthalmopathy from stable hyperthyroidism. Ophthalmopathy prediction by the model preceded onset by a median roughly 6 months.

Per the germline V gene, CDR1 is SQVTM and CDR2 is ANQGSEA. This CDR3 comprises 11 residues. The V gene lost 5 bases and the J gene lost 2 bases, with 7 bases spanning the gap. PBMCs came from over 8.5 ml fresh peripheral blood. For this clonotype: As yet, its antigen is unknown.

Amplification yielded TCR beta CDR3 regions, with RNA transcripts as the source. Primed by the HTBI set, a first-round RT-PCR was run on the TCR CDR3. Via MiXCR, TCRdb re-called the multiplex PCR reads, giving one row per CDR3 protein. The repertoire holds approximately 600,000 distinct CDR3 sequences, with less than 25% as singletons. The source material was blood. This chain joins TRBV29-1 and TRBJ2-7; unclear D gene. This TCR derives from a man aged 25 to 40 with Graves' ophthalmopathy. CDR3: CSVKNTYEQYF. CDR3 bases: TGCAGCGTTAAAAACACCTACGAGCAGTACTTC.